Each of the 27 T cell receptor beta chains below was sequenced from the same sample in a study of OX40 agonist ivuxolimab in advanced cancers. Sequencing was performed with immunoSEQ multiplex PCR; in TCRdb, only in-frame clones are kept and a portion is missing. The sample has about 62,000 clones, about 81% seen once. The specimen comprised CD4+ or CD8+ T cells sorted from blood, sampled in a trial of the OX40 agonist ivuxolimab. These receptor sequences come from an adult with an advanced solid tumor such as melanoma, head and neck, liver or kidney cancer.

In nucleotides, the CDR3 is TGCGCCAGCAGCCCCGGGACAGGGCGATTGGAGACCCAGTACTTC. Amino acid sequence: CASSPGTGRLETQYF. The chain uses TRBV10-1 and TRBJ2-5, with 9 bases matching TRBD1. Unmatched junction bases numbered 10, after V lost 6 bases and J lost 5 bases. The CDR3 has 15 amino acids. Germline CDR1 reads WNHNN; CDR2 reads SYGVQD (reference sequence).

The CDR3 sequence is CASSPTFAGELFF. CDR3 coding DNA: TGCGCCAGCAGCCCCACTTTTGCCGGGGAGCTGTTTTTT. The V gene is TRBV4-3, the J gene TRBJ2-2; D not resolved. Germline V gene data show CDR1 as LGHNA and CDR2 as YSLEER. V lost 4 bases, J lost 6 bases, and 9 bases lay in between. The CDR3 covers 13 residues.

The V and J genes are TRBV4-1 and TRBJ2-1; 12 positions match TRBD2. Germline lookup yields CDR1 MGHRA and CDR2 YSYEKL. The V and J ends lost 4 bases and 9 bases, in that order; junction bases with no gene match: 10. The CDR3 sequence is 16 residues long. The CDR3 DNA is TGCGCCAGCAGCCGCCCTAGCGGGGGGGCCCTCGGTGAGCAGTTCTTC. Translated, it gives CASSRPSGGALGEQFF.

This clone was seen a handful of times. The V and J genes are TRBV19 and TRBJ2-7; weak D call: TRBD1 (7 bases). V dropped 3 bases and J dropped 5 bases, with 17 bases sitting between them. CDR1 and CDR2 (germline): LNHDA, SQIVND (reference sequence). The length of the CDR3 is 15 residues. The CDR3 reads CASSMAGQPGNEQYF. CDR3 DNA: TGTGCCAGTAGTATGGCGGGACAGCCAGGAAACGAGCAGTACTTC.

CDR3: CASSPGSWGPNTGELFF. In DNA, the CDR3 is TGTGCCAGCAGCCCCGGCTCGTGGGGGCCGAACACCGGGGAGCTGTTTTTT. The chain uses TRBV11-2 and TRBJ2-2; weak D call: TRBD1 (6 bases). V gave up 5 bases and J gave up 0 bases, with 16 bases separating them. The germline V gene encodes CDR1 SGHAT and CDR2 FQNNGV. The CDR3 is made up of 17 amino acids.

The chain is built from TRBV2 and TRBJ2-2; D might be TRBD1 (6 bases). V lost 4 bases and J lost 4, with 7 bases in between. The CDR3 runs 13 residues. Germline-derived CDR1 and CDR2 are SNHLY and FYNNEI. CDR3 nucleotide sequence: TGTGCCAGCAGTGGGGGGCCCACCGGGGAGCTGTTTTTT. Its translation is CASSGGPTGELFF.

The chain recombines TRBV6-5 with TRBJ2-2, with TRBD2 identical over 11 bases. The J segment lost 5 bases and the V segment lost 3 bases, leaving 5 bases of the junction unmatched. The CDR3 consists of 16 residues. In germline, CDR1 is MNHEY, CDR2 SVGAGI. The CDR3, as DNA: TGTGCCAGCAGTTATAGCGGGGGGGCCTCTACCGGGGAGCTGTTTTTT. Residues: CASSYSGGASTGELFF.

This clone is large. J is TRBJ1-5 and V is TRBV6-1; unclear D gene. The CDR3 is 13 amino acids. Trimming stripped 4 bases from V and 4 bases from J, with 8 bases between. The V gene's germline CDR1 is MNHNS and CDR2 SASEGT. The DNA for the CDR3 is TGTGCCAGCAGTGCGGACGGGAATCAGCCCCAGCATTTT. This gives the protein CASSADGNQPQHF.

Concerning this clone itself: The sample has other DNA sequences that encode this CDR3 too. The chain employs TRBV19 and TRBJ1-1; D remains ambiguous. The CDR3 spans 14 residues. Germline V gives CDR1 LNHDA, CDR2 SQIVND (reference sequence). Trimming left V 2 bases short and J 4 bases short, with 11 bases between. The CDR3 sequence: CASSIRRVGTEAFF. As DNA, the CDR3 is TGTGCCAGTAGTATAAGGCGGGTGGGCACTGAAGCTTTCTTT.

CDR3 in amino acids: CASNSGQGNNSPLHF. The DNA for the CDR3 is TGTGCCAGCAACTCCGGACAGGGTAATAATTCACCCCTCCACTTT. The chain links TRBV27 to TRBJ1-6, with 8 bases matching TRBD1. Trimming took 7 bases from V and 5 from J; bases not matched to a gene: 7. This CDR3 contains 15 residues. Germline loops: CDR1 MNHEY, CDR2 SMNVEV (reference sequence).

This clone has more than one count but fewer than ten. The same CDR3 arises from other DNA sequences in this sample as well. The chain is built from TRBV5-4 and TRBJ1-1; D may be TRBD1 (6 bases). This CDR3 has 14 amino acids. Trimming left V 0 bases short and J 6 bases short, with 12 bases between. The germline V gene encodes CDR1 SGHNT and CDR2 YYREEE (reference sequence). CDR3 in DNA: TGTGCCAGCAGCTTGGGCCAGGGGATTCCTGAAGCTTTCTTT. Amino acids: CASSLGQGIPEAFF.

The genes are TRBV9 and TRBJ1-1, with D possibly being TRBD1 (6 bases). The V gene's germline CDR1 is SGDLS and CDR2 YYNGEE. Deletions cut 3 bases from V and 1 base from J, with 13 bases between. The CDR3 totals 15 residues. This CDR3 reads CASSAGQTRNTEAFF. CDR3 in DNA: TGTGCCAGCAGCGCAGGACAGACAAGGAACACTGAAGCTTTCTTT.

This clone is labeled as medium-sized. The chain recombines TRBV6-5 with TRBJ1-2, with 9 bases aligning to TRBD1. The junction had 8 bases not matched to a gene; V was cut back by 4 bases and J by 8 bases. The CDR3 is 14 residues long. Germline assignment: CDR1 MNHEY and CDR2 SVGAGI. In DNA, the CDR3 is TGTGCCAGCAGTTCATCGGACAGGGGAGGAGGCTACACCTTC. Its translation is CASSSSDRGGGYTF.

About this clone: An end of the junction differs from the germline gene, which may be a read error. The V call is TRBV20-1, the J call TRBJ1-1; no clear D. Germline V CDR1 and CDR2: DFQATT, SNEGSKA (reference sequence). This CDR3 is built from 9 residues. Here the CDR3 DNA reads TGCAGTGCTAGAGTGTGGCAGCTTTTT. As protein: CSARVWQLF.

The chain recombines TRBV10-2 with TRBJ2-3, with D unclear. This CDR3 is built from 13 residues. Germline CDR1 reads WSHSY; CDR2 reads SAAADI. V lost 6 bases, J lost 4 bases, and 11 bases lay in between. CDR3 residues: CASSPAFPDTQYF. In nucleotides, the CDR3 is TGCGCCAGCAGCCCCGCGTTCCCAGATACGCAGTATTTT.

The chain couples TRBV30 to TRBJ2-7, with a weak D call TRBD2 (5 bases). V was cut by 0 bases and J by 0 bases, with 9 bases left in between. Germline values: CDR1 GTSNPN, CDR2 SVGIG (reference sequence). CDR3 size: 14 residues. DNA for the CDR3: TGTGCCTGGAGTGTAATAGGGAGCTCCTACGAGCAGTACTTC. Amino acid sequence: CAWSVIGSSYEQYF.

With regard to this clone: Other DNA sequences in this sample translate to the same CDR3. The genes are TRBV4-1 and TRBJ1-4; no definite D call. V lost 1 base to trimming and J lost 3 bases, with 6 bases between them. The CDR3 has 14 residues. The germline V gene has CDR1 MGHRA and CDR2 YSYEKL. The CDR3 protein is CASSQGGANEKLFF. As DNA, the CDR3 is TGCGCCAGCAGCCAAGGGGGAGCTAATGAAAAACTGTTTTTT.

In DNA form, the CDR3 reads TGTGCTAGTGGTTTGGTTGGGACTAGCCAGTTCTTC. This sequence encodes CASGLVGTSQFF. The genes are TRBV12-5 and TRBJ2-1; TRBD2 matches at 9 bases. Per germline, CDR1 LGHNT and CDR2 FRNRAP. After removal of 0 bases from V and 13 bases from J, the junction contained 1 base not matched to a gene. CDR3 size: 12 residues.

The rearrangement uses TRBV10-3 and TRBJ1-6; possibly TRBD1 for D (5 bases). Germline assignment: CDR1 ENHRY and CDR2 SYGVKD. The CDR3 totals 13 residues. The ends were cut back, 10 bases at V and 4 bases at J, with 11 bases in the middle. In nucleotides, the CDR3 is TGTGCCAGTCAACAGGAGTATAATTCACCCCTCCACTTT. Translated: CASQQEYNSPLHF.

The V gene is TRBV11-2, the J gene TRBJ1-2; perhaps TRBD1 as D (6 bases). Germline V CDR1 and CDR2: SGHAT, FQNNGV. V lost 2 bases and J lost 2, with 24 bases in between. The length of the CDR3 is 19 residues. For the CDR3, the DNA is TGTGCCAGCAGCTTAACGCTTGCGGCAGGGGTTCCCCACAACTATGGCTACACCTTC. Its translation: CASSLTLAAGVPHNYGYTF.

The V and J genes are TRBV30 and TRBJ1-1; no clear D gene. V was trimmed by 3 bases and J by 7 bases, leaving 12 bases between them. The CDR3 contains 12 residues. Germline-derived CDR1 and CDR2 are GTSNPN and SVGIG (reference sequence). The chain's CDR3 is CAWSASRNEAFF. The CDR3 nucleotides read TGTGCCTGGAGCGCGAGCCGGAATGAAGCTTTCTTT.

The genes are TRBV13 and TRBJ2-7; 7 bases agree with TRBD1. This CDR3 is built from 13 residues. The junction had 3 bases not matched to a gene; V was cut back by 5 bases and J by 2 bases. Germline CDR1 and CDR2: PRHDT and FYEKMQ (reference sequence). CDR3: CASSQQGPYEQYF. The CDR3 bases are TGTGCCAGCAGCCAACAGGGGCCCTACGAGCAGTACTTC.

The V gene is TRBV30, the J gene TRBJ1-2; unclear D gene. The V end lost 0 bases, the J end lost 8 bases, and 16 bases lay between the germline ends. The germline CDR1 and CDR2 sequences are GTSNPN and SVGIG (reference sequence). This CDR3 has 14 residues. The CDR3 reads CAWSVRSVGRGYTF. The CDR3 DNA reads as TGTGCCTGGAGTGTACGGTCAGTGGGTAGGGGCTACACCTTC.

In DNA, the CDR3 is TGTGCCAGCAGCCCCTCGCGGCAATTCAATCAGCCCCAGCATTTT. Translated: CASSPSRQFNQPQHF. V is TRBV7-8 and J is TRBJ1-5, with D unclear. Trimming left V 5 bases short and J 3 bases short, with 14 bases between. This CDR3 has 15 amino acids. In germline, CDR1 is SGHVS, CDR2 FQNEAQ.

The chain uses TRBV14 and TRBJ2-2; 7 nucleotides match TRBD1. J gave up 0 bases and V 1 base, and 2 bases lay outside the gene matches. Germline assignment: CDR1 SGHDN and CDR2 FVKESK. CDR3 length equals 16 residues. The CDR3 region has the DNA TGTGCCAGCAGCCAAGCAGGGGGTTCGAACACCGGGGAGCTGTTTTTT. Encoded protein: CASSQAGGSNTGELFF. The full variable domain, with the rest looked up from reference TRBV14 and TRBJ2-2, is EAGVTQFPSHSVIEKGQTVTLRCDPISGHDNLYWYRRVMGKEIKFLLHFVKESKQDESGMPNNRFLAERTGGTYSTLKVQPAELEDSGVYFCASSQAGGSNTGELFFGEGSRLTVL.

The rearrangement links TRBV7-8 to TRBJ2-7; no firm D call. The CDR3 loop spans 14 amino acids. The germline V and J ends were trimmed by 4 bases and 5 bases, with 15 bases remaining between them. Germline CDR1 is SGHVS and CDR2 is FQNEAQ. CDR3 loop: CASSSARVTHEQYF. The CDR3 DNA reads as TGTGCCAGCAGCTCGGCAAGGGTAACGCACGAGCAGTACTTC.

The rearrangement uses TRBV6-6 and TRBJ2-7, with TRBD1 matching 9 bases. V trimming: 2 bases; J trimming: 1 base; junction bases outside the gene matches: 6. Germline V gene lookup returns CDR1 MNHNY and CDR2 SVGAGI (reference sequence). This CDR3 has 16 residues. CDR3 DNA: TGTGCCAGCAGTTACCATACCGGGACAGGGTCCTACGAGCAGTACTTC. This sequence encodes CASSYHTGTGSYEQYF.